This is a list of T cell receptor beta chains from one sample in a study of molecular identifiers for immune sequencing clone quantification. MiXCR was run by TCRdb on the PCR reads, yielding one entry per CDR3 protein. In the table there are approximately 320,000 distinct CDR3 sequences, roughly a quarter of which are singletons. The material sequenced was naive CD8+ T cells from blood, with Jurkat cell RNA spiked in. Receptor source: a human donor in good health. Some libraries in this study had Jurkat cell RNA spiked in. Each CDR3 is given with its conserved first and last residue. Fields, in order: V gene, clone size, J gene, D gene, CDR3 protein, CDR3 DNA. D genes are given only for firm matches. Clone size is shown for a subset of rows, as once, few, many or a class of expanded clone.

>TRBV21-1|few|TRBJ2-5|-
CASSKSQDRKETQYF
TGTGCCAGCAGCAAATCCCAGGACAGGAAAGAGACCCAGTACTTC
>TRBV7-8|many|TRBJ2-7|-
CASSSTAYEQYF
TGTGCCAGCAGCTCGACAGCCTACGAGCAGTACTTC
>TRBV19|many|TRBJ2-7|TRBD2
CASSIGTRPSYEQYF
TGTGCCAGTAGTATAGGGACTAGACCCTCCTACGAGCAGTACTTC
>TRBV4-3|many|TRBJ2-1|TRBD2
CASSQEREGLHEQFF
TGCGCCAGCAGCCAAGAGCGGGAGGGCCTCCATGAGCAGTTCTTC
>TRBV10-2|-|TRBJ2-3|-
CASSEGGIETQYF
TGCGCCAGCAGTGAGGGGGGTATTGAAACGCAGTATTTT
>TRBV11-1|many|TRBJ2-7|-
CASSLFSYEQYF
TGTGCCAGCAGCTTATTTAGCTACGAGCAGTACTTC
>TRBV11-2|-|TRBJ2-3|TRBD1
CASSPGQGRHTDTQYF
TGTGCCAGCAGCCCGGGACAGGGGCGTCACACAGATACGCAGTATTTT
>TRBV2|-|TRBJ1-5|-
CASSPTGTGQPQHF
TGTGCCAGCAGTCCGACCGGAACAGGCCAGCCCCAGCATTTT
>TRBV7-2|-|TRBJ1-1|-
CASSPIDWSTEAFF
TGTGCCAGCAGCCCAATTGATTGGAGCACTGAAGCTTTCTTT
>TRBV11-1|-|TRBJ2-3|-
CASSQDGLGDTQYF
TGTGCCAGCAGCCAGGATGGGCTGGGAGATACGCAGTATTTT
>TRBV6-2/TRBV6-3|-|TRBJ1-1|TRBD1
CASSVQGPGSNTEAFF
TGTGCCAGCAGTGTACAGGGGCCTGGCTCGAACACTGAAGCTTTCTTT
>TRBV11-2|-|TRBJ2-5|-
CASSSPGAAETQYF
TGTGCCAGCAGCTCCCCGGGGGCCGCGGAGACCCAGTACTTC
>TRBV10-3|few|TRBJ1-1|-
CAISDGTSQKEAFF
TGTGCCATCAGTGATGGGACATCTCAAAAGGAAGCTTTCTTT
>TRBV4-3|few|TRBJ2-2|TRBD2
CASSQETAGGGTGELFF
TGCGCCAGCAGCCAAGAGACAGCGGGAGGTGGGACCGGGGAGCTGTTTTTT
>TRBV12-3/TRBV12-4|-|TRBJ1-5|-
CASRPSSVMGNQPQHF
TGTGCCAGCAGACCGTCTTCCGTCATGGGCAATCAGCCCCAGCATTTT
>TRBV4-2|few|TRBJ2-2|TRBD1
CASSQDNLDRVPTGELFF
TGTGCCAGCAGCCAAGATAATCTCGACAGGGTTCCTACCGGGGAGCTGTTTTTT
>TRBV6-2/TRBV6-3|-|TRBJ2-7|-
CASSYPPEEQYF
TGTGCCAGCAGTTATCCACCAGAAGAGCAGTACTTC
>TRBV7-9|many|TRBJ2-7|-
CASSAGRSYEQYF
TGTGCCAGCAGCGCCGGACGGAGCTACGAGCAGTACTTC
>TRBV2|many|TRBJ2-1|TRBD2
CAAGERAYNEQFF
TGTGCCGCGGGAGAACGCGCCTACAATGAGCAGTTCTTC
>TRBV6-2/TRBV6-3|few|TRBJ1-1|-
CASGWQDRTEAFF
TGTGCCAGCGGCTGGCAGGATAGGACTGAAGCTTTCTTT
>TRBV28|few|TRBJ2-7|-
CASTPLRGETYEQYF
TGTGCCAGCACCCCTCTACGTGGGGAAACCTACGAGCAGTACTTC
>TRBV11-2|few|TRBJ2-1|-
CASLHPGGDYNEQFF
TGTGCCAGCCTCCACCCGGGCGGGGACTACAATGAGCAGTTCTTC
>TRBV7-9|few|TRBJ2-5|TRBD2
CASSLAGAGEETQYF
TGTGCCAGCAGCTTAGCCGGGGCGGGGGAAGAGACCCAGTACTTC
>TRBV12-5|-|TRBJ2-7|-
CAISRPYEQYF
TGTGCTATTTCCAGGCCCTACGAGCAGTACTTC
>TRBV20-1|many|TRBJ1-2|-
CSARRRKRGQINYGYTF
TGCAGTGCTAGAAGACGAAAGAGAGGACAGATTAACTATGGCTACACCTTC
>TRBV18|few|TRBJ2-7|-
CASSPRDAYEQYF
TGTGCCAGCTCACCACGGGATGCCTACGAGCAGTACTTC
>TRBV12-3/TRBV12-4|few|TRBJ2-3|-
CASIEGGPSTDTQYF
TGTGCCAGCATTGAGGGCGGCCCTAGCACAGATACGCAGTATTTT